This TCR beta chain was identified during a study of T cell changes during pregnancy in multiple sclerosis. TCRdb's copy holds only in-frame clones and misses some; the assay was immunoSEQ multiplex PCR. The data hold roughly 22,000 clones, with roughly 92% observed a single time. The CDR3 totals 16 residues. Germline CDR1 is SGHVS and CDR2 is FQNEAQ. V lost 5 bases to trimming and J lost 1 base; unmatched junction nucleotides: 9. The sequences come from CD4+ T cells from peripheral blood mononuclear cells, collected after pregnancy. This TCR was recovered from a female donor in good health, enrolled as a control in a pregnancy study. The chain employs TRBV7-8 and TRBJ1-1, with 8 bases identical to TRBD1. The CDR3 region is CASSEDRGRQNTEAFF. The CDR3 coding sequence is TGTGCCAGCAGCGAAGACAGGGGACGACAGAACACTGAAGCTTTCTTT.